The clone carrying this TCR beta chain was picked up a small number of times. Its antigen is not known. The record originates from a study of T-cell reconstitution after alpha-beta-depleted transplantation in children. Points from the study as a whole: The origin of high day-60 TCRbeta diversity in some patients lay in surviving recipient T cells and thymic progenitors.

Unique molecular identifiers were used to barcode this TCRbeta library. TCRdb passed the PCR reads through MiXCR, listing each CDR3 protein once. Of about a million distinct CDR3 sequences listed, roughly 29% are singletons. Deletions cut 2 bases from V and 4 bases from J, with 11 bases between. CDR3 length equals 15 residues. Germline CDR1 is SGHTA and CDR2 is FQGNSA. This specimen consisted of PBMCs, mostly from graft donor cells, obtained 360 days after TCRalphabeta/CD19-depleted stem cell transplant. The receptor comes from a boy less than two years old who had a stem cell transplant for SCID, so the T cells may come from the graft donor. The chain combines TRBV7-2 with TRBJ2-2; maybe TRBD2 (7 bases). CDR3 in amino acids: CASSLWGGPTGELFF. In DNA, the CDR3 is TGTGCCAGCAGCTTATGGGGGGGGCCCACCGGGGAGCTGTTTTTT.